Detailed here is one T cell receptor beta chain. Its target is unknown. Other nucleotide sequences from this sample produce the same CDR3. Following 10 days of culture, CD4+ T cells were isolated. The sample belongs to a study of vaccination effects on CD4 cells after COVID-19. Regarding the study as a whole: Only 1 of 255 vaccine-induced clones from healthy vaccinees cross-reacted with common cold coronaviruses.

Assay: immunoSEQ multiplex PCR; the TCRdb copy retains only in-frame clones and omits some. There are under 60,000 clones in the sample; 67% occur only once, and approximately 5% lies in the top ten. Trimming cost V 3 bases and J 8 bases; bases outside gene matches: 8. The CDR3 is made up of 16 amino acids. Germline V gives CDR1 MGHRA, CDR2 YSYEKL. The sample consisted of CD4+ T cells from PBMCs cultured without peptide, taken before COVID-19 vaccination. The clonotype originates from a human donor who received a COVID-19 vaccine. J is TRBJ1-6 and V is TRBV4-1; 9 positions agree with TRBD1. CDR3 residues: CASSQGRGQGYSPLHF. Here the CDR3 DNA reads TGCGCCAGCAGCCAGGGTCGGGGACAGGGCTATTCACCCCTCCACTTT.